These 30 T cell receptor beta chains originate from one sample sequenced in a study of T cell responses to AZD1222 COVID-19 vaccine. Clones were sequenced by immunoSEQ multiplex PCR, and TCRdb holds only the in-frame ones, with some missing. Among 140,000 to 150,000 clones, 91% were seen once, and the ten largest hold roughly 3.8%. Here the sequenced sample was peripheral blood, taken 28 days after the second AZD1222 dose. The receptors shown here come from an adult who received the AZD1222 COVID-19 vaccine.

This rearrangement joins TRBV15 to TRBJ2-1; 11 positions match TRBD1. This CDR3 spans 14 amino acids. The J segment lost 8 bases and the V segment lost 3 bases, leaving 3 bases of the junction unmatched. Germline V gene sequence: CDR1 LNHNV, CDR2 YYDKDF (reference sequence). The CDR3: CATSRDRGQDEQFF. CDR3 in DNA: TGTGCCACCAGCAGGGACAGGGGGCAGGATGAGCAGTTCTTC.

The chain joins TRBV5-5 to TRBJ2-5; 7 bases match TRBD2. Germline values: CDR1 SGHKS, CDR2 YYEKEE (reference sequence). This CDR3 is built from 14 residues. Germline trimming cut 7 bases from V and 5 bases from J; bases unmatched to any gene: 11. The CDR3, as DNA: TGTGCCAGCTTTTCTAGCGGAGGAGGGGAGACCCAGTACTTC. It yields the protein CASFSSGGGETQYF.

The chain joins TRBV7-9 to TRBJ1-4; the match to TRBD1 covers 9 bases. The germline gives CDR1 SEHNR, CDR2 FQNEAQ (reference sequence). CDR3 length: 14 residues. J gave up 8 bases and V 0 bases, and 1 base lay outside the gene matches. The CDR3 nucleotides are TGTGCCAGCAGCTTAGCGACAGGGGGGGAAAAACTGTTTTTT. Protein product: CASSLATGGEKLFF.

The chain employs TRBV5-1 and TRBJ2-3, with 7 nucleotides matching TRBD2. CDR3 length equals 15 residues. Losses at the gene ends were 6 bases for V and 6 bases for J; bases not matched to a gene: 13. CDR1 SGHRS and CDR2 YFSETQ come from the germline V gene. CDR3 loop: CASNEMGGGVDTQYF. The CDR3 region has the DNA TGCGCCAGCAACGAAATGGGCGGGGGAGTCGATACGCAGTATTTT.

The chain has TRBV2 and TRBJ2-2; unclear D gene. The V and J ends lost 3 bases and 0 bases respectively, with 11 bases between them. The CDR3 covers 16 residues. Germline CDR1 and CDR2: SNHLY and FYNNEI. The CDR3 bases are TGTGCCAGCAGTGACCCCGGTGGAGCGAACACCGGGGAGCTGTTTTTT. Translation gives CASSDPGGANTGELFF.

The chain is built from TRBV4-1 and TRBJ1-5; D unresolved. CDR3 length equals 14 residues. Germline-derived CDR1 and CDR2 are MGHRA and YSYEKL. V lost 0 bases and J 0 bases, leaving 3 bases between the germline ends. The CDR3 reads CASSQDDSNQPQHF. The CDR3 nucleotides read TGCGCCAGCAGCCAAGATGATAGCAATCAGCCCCAGCATTTT.

The J gene is TRBJ2-7, the V gene TRBV2; weak D call: TRBD2 (6 bases). V was clipped by 3 bases and J by 4 bases, with 7 bases between them. Germline V gene sequence: CDR1 SNHLY, CDR2 FYNNEI. This CDR3 is built from 12 residues. The CDR3 loop reads CASSEGRYEQYF. The DNA of the CDR3 is TGTGCCAGCAGTGAGGGGAGGTACGAGCAGTACTTC.

This clone was recorded only once. This specimen includes other DNA sequences encoding the same CDR3. The genes are TRBV10-3 and TRBJ2-5, with D perhaps matching TRBD2 (6 bases). Germline CDR1 and CDR2: ENHRY and SYGVKD. The length of the CDR3 is 14 residues. V lost 6 bases and J lost 5, with 16 bases in between. CDR3 region: CAIRAGARGETQYF. CDR3 DNA sequence: TGTGCCATCAGGGCCGGGGCCCGGGGGGAGACCCAGTACTTC.

V gene TRBV27 combines with J gene TRBJ2-1, with 7 bases that match TRBD2. Germline CDR1 MNHEY, CDR2 SMNVEV (reference sequence). Trimming removed 3 bases from V and 7 bases from J; junction bases left unmatched: 6. The CDR3 is 14 amino acids. CDR3 in amino acids: CASSFSGLGNEQFF. The CDR3 bases are TGTGCCAGCAGTTTCTCCGGACTAGGTAATGAGCAGTTCTTC.

The chain couples TRBV5-5 to TRBJ1-1; TRBD1 matches at 7 bases. The germline CDR1 and CDR2 sequences are SGHKS and YYEKEE (reference sequence). This CDR3 has 16 residues. Losses at the gene ends were 2 bases for V and 0 bases for J; bases not matched to a gene: 7. CDR3 nucleotides: TGTGCCAGCAGCTTAACAGGGGCGACGATGAACACTGAAGCTTTCTTT. Translation: CASSLTGATMNTEAFF.

The CDR3 coding sequence is TGTGCCAGCAGCCAAGCGAGGGGGACTTCCTACGAGCAGTACTTC. It yields the protein CASSQARGTSYEQYF. The J gene is TRBJ2-7, the V gene TRBV4-2, with D perhaps being TRBD1 or TRBD2 (6 bases each). CDR3 length: 15 amino acids. The V end lost 1 base, the J end lost 1 base, and 11 bases lay between the germline ends. The germline gives CDR1 LGHNA, CDR2 YNFKEQ.

This chain uses TRBV4-1 with TRBJ1-1; 7 bases line up with TRBD1. CDR3 size: 16 residues. The junction had 6 bases not matched to a gene; V was cut back by 1 base and J by 1 base. From germline, CDR1 is MGHRA and CDR2 YSYEKL. Written as DNA, the CDR3 is TGCGCCAGCAGCCAAGGTATTAGGACAGGGAACACTGAAGCTTTCTTT. The encoded protein is CASSQGIRTGNTEAFF.

The V and J genes are TRBV6-4 and TRBJ2-1; the D is unclear. V was trimmed by 0 bases and J by 6 bases, leaving 9 bases between them. Germline CDR1 MRHNA, CDR2 SNTAGT. CDR3 size: 14 residues. This chain's CDR3 is CASSDSSPSNEQFF. In DNA form, the CDR3 reads TGTGCCAGCAGTGACTCGAGCCCTAGCAATGAGCAGTTCTTC.

The rearrangement links TRBV13 to TRBJ2-7; the D gene is possibly TRBD2 (5 bases). Looked up from germline, CDR1 is PRHDT and CDR2 is FYEKMQ (reference sequence). CDR3 length equals 13 residues. V shed 5 bases and J shed 3 bases, with 11 bases lying between them. The DNA for the CDR3 is TGTGCCAGCAGCATGTCCCGGGACTACGAGCAGTACTTC. Its protein product is CASSMSRDYEQYF.

The chain has TRBV9 and TRBJ1-4; D is perhaps TRBD1 (5 bases). Per the germline V gene, CDR1 is SGDLS and CDR2 is YYNGEE. There are 17 residues in the CDR3. Trimming took 0 bases from V and 5 from J, leaving 17 bases between them. The CDR3 sequence is CASSVAIRGLENEKLFF. In nucleotides, the CDR3 is TGTGCCAGCAGCGTAGCAATTAGGGGACTAGAGAATGAAAAACTGTTTTTT.

CDR3 DNA sequence: TGTGCCAGCAGCCCCGGACACACCGGGGAGCTGTTTTTT. Protein sequence: CASSPGHTGELFF. The J gene is TRBJ2-2, the V gene TRBV7-8; D remains ambiguous. The CDR3 length is 13 residues. Germline V gene sequence: CDR1 SGHVS, CDR2 FQNEAQ. The germline V and J ends were trimmed by 5 bases and 3 bases, with 7 bases remaining between them.

The chain has TRBV7-2 and TRBJ1-1; D is unclear. Trimming took 2 bases from V and 2 from J, leaving 15 bases between them. The germline gives CDR1 SGHTA, CDR2 FQGNSA. The CDR3 covers 16 residues. CDR3 sequence: CASSLRVVGPNTEAFF. The CDR3 bases are TGTGCCAGCAGCTTACGGGTTGTAGGACCAAACACTGAAGCTTTCTTT.

This clone was seen a single time. The chain joins TRBV5-1 to TRBJ2-3; 8 bases agree with TRBD2. This CDR3 is built from 17 residues. The germline CDR1 and CDR2 sequences are SGHRS and YFSETQ. Trimming took 0 bases from V and 4 from J; bases not matched to a gene: 10. DNA for the CDR3: TGCGCCAGCAGCTTGGTTACTGCGGGGGGCGATGCAGATACGCAGTATTTT. Encoded protein: CASSLVTAGGDADTQYF.

The J gene is TRBJ1-1, the V gene TRBV4-1, with D possibly matching TRBD1 (6 bases). This CDR3 is built from 18 residues. The V and J ends lost 7 bases and 5 bases respectively, with 29 bases between them. The germline CDR1 and CDR2 sequences are MGHRA and YSYEKL. CDR3 sequence reads: CASISLSTAGVMGTEAFF. CDR3 bases: TGCGCCAGCATCTCCTTGTCTACCGCAGGGGTTATGGGGACTGAAGCTTTCTTT.

The V and J genes are TRBV4-1 and TRBJ2-1; 8 bases are shared with TRBD1. This CDR3 comprises 18 residues. V gave up 0 bases and J gave up 9 bases; unmatched junction bases: 16. From germline, CDR1 is MGHRA and CDR2 YSYEKL. The CDR3 sequence is CASSQDGVRDRRGFEQFF. CDR3 DNA: TGCGCCAGCAGCCAAGATGGAGTGAGGGACAGGAGGGGCTTTGAGCAGTTCTTC.

The rearrangement joins TRBV10-1 to TRBJ2-3; TRBD2 matches at 10 bases. The ends lost 4 bases at V and 6 bases at J; junction bases unmatched: 10. This CDR3 comprises 16 residues. CDR1 is WNHNN and CDR2 is SYGVQD in the germline V gene (reference sequence). CDR3 coding DNA: TGCGCCAGCAGTGTCGCTAGCGGGAGTTGTAGGGATACGCAGTATTTT. As protein: CASSVASGSCRDTQYF.

V usage is TRBV19 and J usage is TRBJ1-1; the match to TRBD1 covers 9 bases. The germline gives CDR1 LNHDA, CDR2 SQIVND (reference sequence). This CDR3 contains 16 residues. V lost 7 bases to trimming and J lost 1 base; unmatched junction nucleotides: 10. The CDR3 DNA sequence: TGTGCCAGTATGATACAGGGGGCCCGGGCGAACACTGAAGCTTTCTTT. Encoded protein: CASMIQGARANTEAFF.

The J gene is TRBJ2-2, the V gene TRBV19, with 10 nucleotides matching TRBD1. The CDR3 consists of 15 residues. After removal of 5 bases from V and 7 bases from J, the junction contained 7 bases not matched to a gene. Germline V CDR1 and CDR2: LNHDA, SQIVND (reference sequence). As DNA, the CDR3 is TGTGCCAGTAGTGCGGGACAGGGGCATCACGGGGAGCTGTTTTTT. Translated: CASSAGQGHHGELFF. Full variable domain (outside the CDR3, taken from reference TRBV19 and TRBJ2-2): DGGITQSPKYLFRKEGQNVTLSCEQNLNHDAMYWYRQDPGQGLRLIYYSQIVNDFQKGDIAEGYSVSREKKESFPLTVTSAQKNPTAFYLCASSAGQGHHGELFFGEGSRLTVL.

The rearrangement uses TRBV9 and TRBJ2-2, with D possibly matching TRBD2 (6 bases). V was cut by 0 bases and J by 1 base, with 10 bases left in between. This CDR3 comprises 16 residues. Germline V CDR1 and CDR2: SGDLS, YYNGEE. This CDR3 is CASSVGNSGNTGELFF. The CDR3 nucleotides are TGTGCCAGCAGCGTAGGTAATAGCGGGAACACCGGGGAGCTGTTTTTT. Complete variable domain (other parts from reference TRBV9 and TRBJ2-2): DSGVTQTPKHLITATGQRVTLRCSPRSGDLSVYWYQQSLDQGLQFLIQYYNGEERAKGNILERFSAQQFPDLHSELNLSSLELGDSALYFCASSVGNSGNTGELFFGEGSRLTVL.

The chain couples TRBV2 to TRBJ2-5; 9 positions match TRBD2. Germline V gives CDR1 SNHLY, CDR2 FYNNEI. V gave up 7 bases and J gave up 7 bases; unmatched junction bases: 16. The CDR3 length is 16 residues. The chain's CDR3 is CASNPLQRGVGGTQYF. The CDR3 DNA sequence: TGTGCCAGCAACCCCCTACAGCGGGGGGTGGGTGGGACCCAGTACTTC.

The chain links TRBV18 to TRBJ1-6; TRBD1 matches 9 bases. Germline values: CDR1 KGHSH, CDR2 LQKENI. V was pared by 3 bases and J by 7 bases, with 10 bases of the junction left unmatched. CDR3 length equals 17 residues. This CDR3 is CASSPRPGTGMNSPLHF. CDR3 DNA sequence: TGTGCCAGCTCACCCCGTCCAGGGACAGGGATGAATTCACCCCTCCACTTT. The full variable domain, completed using reference TRBV18 and TRBJ1-6, is NAGVMQNPRHLVRRRGQEARLRCSPMKGHSHVYWYRQLPEEGLKFMVYLQKENIIDESGMPKERFSAEFPKEGPSILRIQQVVRGDSAAYFCASSPRPGTGMNSPLHFGNGTRLTVT.

The rearrangement uses TRBV18 and TRBJ1-2, with D unclear. Per the germline V gene, CDR1 is KGHSH and CDR2 is LQKENI. The CDR3 consists of 13 residues. V was cut by 3 bases and J by 7 bases, with 12 bases left in between. The CDR3 loop is CASSPTKDFGYTF. The DNA for the CDR3 is TGTGCCAGCTCACCGACGAAGGATTTTGGCTACACCTTC.

This sequence joins TRBV5-1 and TRBJ1-2, with a tentative D call TRBD1 (5 bases). The ends were cut back, 5 bases at V and 10 bases at J, with 18 bases in the middle. The CDR3 has 13 residues. Germline CDR1 reads SGHRS; CDR2 reads YFSETQ. CDR3 DNA: TGCGCCAGCAGAACGGAGGGGCCCAATGTCTACACCTTC. It encodes CASRTEGPNVYTF.

The chain is built from TRBV7-6 and TRBJ2-5; 13 bases line up with TRBD2. The CDR3 sequence is 18 residues long. Per germline, CDR1 SGHVS and CDR2 FNYEAQ. With 2 bases clipped from V and 4 bases from J, the junction kept 10 bases outside the gene matches. The CDR3 is CASSLNLQGLAGPETQYF. The CDR3 DNA is TGTGCCAGCAGCTTAAACTTGCAGGGACTAGCGGGGCCAGAGACCCAGTACTTC. Full variable domain (remainder filled in from reference TRBV7-6 and TRBJ2-5): GAGVSQSPRYKVTKRGQDVALRCDPISGHVSLYWYRQALGQGPEFLTYFNYEAQQDKSGLPNDRFSAERPEGSISTLTIQRTEQRDSAMYRCASSLNLQGLAGPETQYFGPGTRLLVL.

This clone appeared a single time. The V call is TRBV5-1, the J call TRBJ2-7; D perhaps matches TRBD2 (6 bases). Germline V gene data show CDR1 as SGHRS and CDR2 as YFSETQ. V shed 0 bases and J shed 2 bases, with 12 bases lying between them. The CDR3 is 15 residues long. CDR3 region: CASSLAGTSTYEQYF. Here the CDR3 DNA reads TGCGCCAGCAGCTTGGCAGGGACTTCTACCTACGAGCAGTACTTC.